These 7 T cell receptor beta chains share one sample of origin, sequenced in a study of blood T cells in healthy people across ages. Primed by a sample-barcoded 5' primer and a J-beta primer mix, a second PCR proceeded for 7 to 11 cycles. TCRdb fed the 5' RACE reads into MiXCR, producing one record per CDR3 protein. The sample includes roughly 730,000 distinct CDR3 sequences, 56% seen only once; the top ten take 25% to 30%. The sample consisted of blood. The receptors stem from a man aged 35 to 55 in good health.

The chain recombines TRBV7-9 with TRBJ2-7; 8 bases are shared with TRBD2. The J call is uncertain, as TRBJ2-5 better fits the DNA end. Germline V lookup: CDR1 SEHNR, CDR2 FQNEAQ (reference sequence). CDR3 length: 15 amino acids. The CDR3: CASSLSPAGEETQYF. The CDR3 DNA reads as TGTGCCAGCAGCTTATCTCCAGCGGGGGAAGAGACCCAGTACTTC.

This clonotype was seen a few times. The V and J genes are TRBV9 and TRBJ2-3; unclear D gene. The CDR3 consists of 16 residues. In germline, CDR1 is SGDLS, CDR2 YYNGEE. V lost 0 bases and J 2 bases, leaving 13 bases between the germline ends. In DNA, the CDR3 is TGTGCCAGCAGCGTAGACCCAGACATAGACACAGATACGCAGTATTTT. Protein sequence: CASSVDPDIDTDTQYF.

This clonotype has a handful of counts. This chain uses TRBV6-4 with TRBJ2-1; 7 bases agree with TRBD2. J was trimmed by 2 bases and V by 7 bases; bases with no gene match: 8. The CDR3 loop spans 15 amino acids. Per germline, CDR1 MRHNA and CDR2 SNTAGT. CDR3 protein: CASTDSGGAYNEQFF. Written as DNA, the CDR3 is TGTGCCAGCACCGACTCGGGGGGAGCCTACAATGAGCAGTTCTTC.

This clonotype was picked up a small number of times. The gene calls are TRBV29-1 and TRBJ2-7; D is possibly TRBD2 (7 bases). The germline gives CDR1 SQVTM, CDR2 ANQGSEA. Deletions cut 7 bases from V and 5 bases from J, with 27 bases between. There are 16 residues in the CDR3. The CDR3, as DNA: TGCAGCGCAGGGAGGGAAATGGGCCAGGGGTCTAACGAGCAGTACTTC. Translating it yields CSAGREMGQGSNEQYF.

The chain joins TRBV12-3 or TRBV12-4 to TRBJ2-1; TRBD2 agrees at 9 bases. V lost 5 bases, J lost 9 bases, and 11 bases stayed unmatched. The CDR3 covers 15 residues. The CDR3 DNA reads as TGTGCCAGCAGTGTACAGGGACTAGCTCGCGGTGAGCAGTTCTTC. Translated, it gives CASSVQGLARGEQFF.

CDR3 in amino acids: CASSSENQIYGYTF. The CDR3 bases are TGTGCCAGCAGCTCGGAGAACCAGATCTATGGCTACACCTTC. The J gene is TRBJ1-2, the V gene TRBV11-1, with D unresolved. Germline CDR1 is SGHAT and CDR2 is FQDESV (reference sequence). Trimming cost V 4 bases and J 4 bases, with 13 bases left between them. This CDR3 comprises 14 residues.

This clonotype came up a few times. This sequence joins TRBV7-9 and TRBJ2-7; no clear D gene. Trimming removed 5 bases at V and 6 bases at J, with 11 bases between. The CDR3 spans 12 residues. Germline lookup yields CDR1 SEHNR and CDR2 FQNEAQ (reference sequence). CDR3 sequence reads: CASSRTETEQYF. CDR3 bases: TGTGCCAGCAGCCGCACAGAAACCGAGCAGTACTTC. The full variable domain, rest sourced from reference TRBV7-9 and TRBJ2-7, is DTGVSQNPRHKITKRGQNVTFRCDPISEHNRLYWYRQTLGQGPEFLTYFQNEAQLEKSRLLSDRFSAERPKGSFSTLEIQRTEQGDSAMYLCASSRTETEQYFGPGTRLTVT.